This T cell receptor beta chain is from a study of cytomegalovirus exposure and HLA in healthy donors. Study results and limitations: Reportedly, cytomegalovirus status was diagnosed with high sensitivity and specificity. The authors listed 150 to 200 TCR beta chains as cytomegalovirus-associated. Later, an analysis found that TCR clusters from the first cohort tended to co-occur in the 130 or so validation repertoires.

This clone was seen a single time. As yet, its antigen is unknown. Trimming took off 5 bases at V and 3 bases at J, with 14 bases between the two ends. CDR3 length: 15 amino acids. Germline CDR1 and CDR2: SSHAT and FNYEAQ (reference sequence). Only in-frame clones appear in the TCRdb table, and some are missing; sequencing was by immunoSEQ multiplex PCR. Of 150,000 or so clones in the sample, around nine tenths were seen once. This receptor was identified in a woman in her twenties or thirties in good health and CMV-seronegative. Input material: PBMCs. The chain joins TRBV7-7 to TRBJ2-1; tentative D call: TRBD1 (5 bases). CDR3 DNA sequence: TGTGCCAGCAGCCAAGACAGATCGTTCTACAATGAGCAGTTCTTC. It is translated as CASSQDRSFYNEQFF.